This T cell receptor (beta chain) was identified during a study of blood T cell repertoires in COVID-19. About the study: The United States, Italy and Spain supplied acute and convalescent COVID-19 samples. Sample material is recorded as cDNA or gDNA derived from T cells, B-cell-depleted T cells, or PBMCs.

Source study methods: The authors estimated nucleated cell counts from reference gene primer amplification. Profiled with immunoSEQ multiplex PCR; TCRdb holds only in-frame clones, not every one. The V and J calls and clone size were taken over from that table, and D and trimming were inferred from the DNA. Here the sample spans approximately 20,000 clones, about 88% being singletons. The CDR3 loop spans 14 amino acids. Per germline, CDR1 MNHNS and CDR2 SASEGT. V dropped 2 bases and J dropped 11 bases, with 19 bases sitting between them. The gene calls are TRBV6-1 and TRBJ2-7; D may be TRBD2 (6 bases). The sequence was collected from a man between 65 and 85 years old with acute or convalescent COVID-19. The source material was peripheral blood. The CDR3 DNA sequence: TGTGCCAGCAGTGAACAGGGAGGTACGGGACTTGAGTACTTC. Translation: CASSEQGGTGLEYF.